This is a list of T cell receptor beta chains from one sample in a study of OX40 agonist ivuxolimab in advanced cancers. TCRdb's copy holds only in-frame clones and misses some; the assay was immunoSEQ multiplex PCR. The sample has roughly 91,000 clones, about 90% seen once; the top ten hold around 0.76%. The specimen comprised CD4+ or CD8+ T cells sorted from blood, sampled in a trial of the OX40 agonist ivuxolimab. The receptors come from an adult with an advanced solid tumor such as melanoma, head and neck, liver or kidney cancer. The CDR3 runs from the conserved cysteine through the conserved F or W.

CDR3aa: CASSQGQINEKLFF
v_gene: TRBV5-1
j_gene: TRBJ1-4

CDR3aa: CASSFSRYGTGSPETQYF
v_gene: TRBV7-9
j_gene: TRBJ2-5

CDR3aa: CAITASGTETQYF
v_gene: TRBV10-3
j_gene: TRBJ2-5

CDR3aa: CASSLKLAGGALDTQYF
v_gene: TRBV7-2
j_gene: TRBJ2-3

CDR3aa: CASSSRQGNEQFF
v_gene: TRBV5-4
j_gene: TRBJ2-1

CDR3aa: CSVAGTSSDTQYF
v_gene: TRBV29-1
j_gene: TRBJ2-3

CDR3aa: CASSQEHRGGYGYTF
v_gene: TRBV4-1
j_gene: TRBJ1-2

CDR3aa: CAWRSVVGDHTQYF
v_gene: TRBV30
j_gene: TRBJ2-3

CDR3aa: CASNQGGGSQETQYF
v_gene: TRBV27
j_gene: TRBJ2-5

CDR3aa: CASSVAGGDIVRPRSYEQYF
v_gene: TRBV5-8
j_gene: TRBJ2-7

CDR3aa: CASSLSEGQQPPLHF
v_gene: TRBV7-9
j_gene: TRBJ1-6

CDR3aa: CASSESQGNEQFF
v_gene: TRBV10-1
j_gene: TRBJ2-1

CDR3aa: CASSWDADAKNIQYF
v_gene: TRBV5-6
j_gene: TRBJ2-4

CDR3aa: CASSIGQVGSPLHF
v_gene: TRBV5-1
j_gene: TRBJ1-6

CDR3aa: CASSDRGATEAFF
v_gene: TRBV27
j_gene: TRBJ1-1

CDR3aa: CASSIGYPNEKLFF
v_gene: TRBV19
j_gene: TRBJ1-4

CDR3aa: CSARRGSNQPQHF
v_gene: TRBV29-1
j_gene: TRBJ1-5

CDR3aa: CASSPFDRVETQYF
v_gene: TRBV18
j_gene: TRBJ2-5

CDR3aa: CASGLLTGVGRLEGAGEQFF
v_gene: TRBV12-5
j_gene: TRBJ2-1

CDR3aa: CASSYDTAERPYEQYF
v_gene: TRBV6-5
j_gene: TRBJ2-7

CDR3aa: CASSIRGEGGNQPQHF
v_gene: TRBV19
j_gene: TRBJ1-5

CDR3aa: CAIRRGPGGQETQYF
v_gene: TRBV10-3
j_gene: TRBJ2-5

CDR3aa: CASSPNRDGYTF
v_gene: TRBV11-2
j_gene: TRBJ1-2

CDR3aa: CASRPGSIQETQYF
v_gene: TRBV2
j_gene: TRBJ2-5

CDR3aa: CASSEAGGGTQYF
v_gene: TRBV6-1
j_gene: TRBJ2-5

CDR3aa: CASSLLSYEQYF
v_gene: TRBV5-6
j_gene: TRBJ2-7

CDR3aa: CASSGTGHQPQHF
v_gene: TRBV2
j_gene: TRBJ1-5